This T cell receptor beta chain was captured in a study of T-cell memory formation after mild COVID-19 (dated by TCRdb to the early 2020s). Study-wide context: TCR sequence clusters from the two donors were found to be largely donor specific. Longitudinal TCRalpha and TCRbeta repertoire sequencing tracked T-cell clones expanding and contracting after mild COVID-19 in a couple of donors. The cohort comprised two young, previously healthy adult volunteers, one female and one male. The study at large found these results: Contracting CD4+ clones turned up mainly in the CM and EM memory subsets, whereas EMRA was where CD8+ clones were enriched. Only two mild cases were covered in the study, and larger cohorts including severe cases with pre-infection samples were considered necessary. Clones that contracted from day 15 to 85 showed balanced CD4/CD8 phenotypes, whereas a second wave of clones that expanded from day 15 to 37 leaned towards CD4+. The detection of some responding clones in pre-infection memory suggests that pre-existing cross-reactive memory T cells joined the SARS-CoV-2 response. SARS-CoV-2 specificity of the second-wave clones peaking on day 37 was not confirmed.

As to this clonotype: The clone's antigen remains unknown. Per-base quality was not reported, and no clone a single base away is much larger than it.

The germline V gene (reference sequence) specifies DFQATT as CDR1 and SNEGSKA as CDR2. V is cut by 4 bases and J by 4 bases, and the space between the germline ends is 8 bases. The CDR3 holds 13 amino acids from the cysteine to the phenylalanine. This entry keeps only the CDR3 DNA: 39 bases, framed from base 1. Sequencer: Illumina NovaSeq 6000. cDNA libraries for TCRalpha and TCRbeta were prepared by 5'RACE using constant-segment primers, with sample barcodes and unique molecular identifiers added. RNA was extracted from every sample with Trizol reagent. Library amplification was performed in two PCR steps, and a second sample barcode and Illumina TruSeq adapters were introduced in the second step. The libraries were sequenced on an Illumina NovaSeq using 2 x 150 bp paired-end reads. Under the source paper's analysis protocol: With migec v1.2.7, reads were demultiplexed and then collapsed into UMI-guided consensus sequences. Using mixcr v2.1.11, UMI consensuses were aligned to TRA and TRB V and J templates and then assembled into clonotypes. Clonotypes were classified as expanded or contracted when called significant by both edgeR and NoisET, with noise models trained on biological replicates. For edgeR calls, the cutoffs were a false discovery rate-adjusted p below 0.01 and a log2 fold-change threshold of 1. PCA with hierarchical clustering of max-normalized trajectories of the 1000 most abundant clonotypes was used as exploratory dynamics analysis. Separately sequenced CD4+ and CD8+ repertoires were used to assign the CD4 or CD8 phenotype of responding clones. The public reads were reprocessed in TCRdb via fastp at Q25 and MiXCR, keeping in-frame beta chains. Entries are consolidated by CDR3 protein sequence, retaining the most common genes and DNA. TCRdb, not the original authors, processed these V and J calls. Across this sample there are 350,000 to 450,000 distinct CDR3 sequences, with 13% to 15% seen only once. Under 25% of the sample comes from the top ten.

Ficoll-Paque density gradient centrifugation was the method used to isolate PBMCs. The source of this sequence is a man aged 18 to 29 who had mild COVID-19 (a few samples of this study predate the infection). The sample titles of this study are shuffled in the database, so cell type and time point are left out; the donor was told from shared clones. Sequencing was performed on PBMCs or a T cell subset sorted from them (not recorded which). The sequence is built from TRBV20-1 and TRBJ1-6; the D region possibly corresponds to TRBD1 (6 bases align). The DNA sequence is TGCAGTGCTAAGACAGGTTATAATTCACCCCTCCACTTT. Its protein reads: CSAKTGYNSPLHF.